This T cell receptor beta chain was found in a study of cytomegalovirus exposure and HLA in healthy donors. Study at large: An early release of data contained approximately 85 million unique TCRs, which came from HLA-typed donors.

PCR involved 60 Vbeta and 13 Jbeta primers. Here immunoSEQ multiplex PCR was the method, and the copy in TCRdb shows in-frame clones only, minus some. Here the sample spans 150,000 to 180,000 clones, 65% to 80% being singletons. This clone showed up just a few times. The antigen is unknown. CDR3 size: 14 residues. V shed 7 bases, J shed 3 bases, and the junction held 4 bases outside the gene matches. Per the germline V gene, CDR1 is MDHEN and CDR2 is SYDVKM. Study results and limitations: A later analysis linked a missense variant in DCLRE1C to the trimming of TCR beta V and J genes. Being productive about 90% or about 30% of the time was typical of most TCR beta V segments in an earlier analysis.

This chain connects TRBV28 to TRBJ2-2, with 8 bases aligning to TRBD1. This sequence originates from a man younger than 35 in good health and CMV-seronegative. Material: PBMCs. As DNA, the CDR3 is TGTGCCAGCAAGACAGGGGCGGACACCGGGGAGCTGTTTTTT. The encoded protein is CASKTGADTGELFF.